These 14 T cell receptor beta chains originate from one sample sequenced in a study of radiation and T cells in renal cell carcinoma. Time point given: blood 4 weeks post-SBRT, at nephrectomy. Treatment reported: 15 Gy SBRT to primary tumor, nephrectomy 4 weeks later. Clones were read by immunoSEQ multiplex PCR, and TCRdb kept only the in-frame ones, dropping some. The sample contains fewer than 200,000 clones, 88% of which appear only once. The source material was blood, sampled from a patient whose treatment included radiotherapy and nephrectomy. These receptors were taken from a woman in her forties or fifties with renal cell carcinoma.

This clone showed up just a few times. This chain links TRBV9 with TRBJ1-6, with D tentatively TRBD1 (6 bases). V was cut by 0 bases and J by 14 bases, with 15 bases left in between. CDR1 is SGDLS, CDR2 YYNGEE, per germline. This CDR3 region has 14 residues. For the CDR3, the DNA is TGTGCCAGCAGCGTAGGGACAGCACCGAGGGCCCTCCACTTT. Translation gives CASSVGTAPRALHF.

This clone has a single count. The V and J genes are TRBV7-2 and TRBJ1-5, with 7 bases that match TRBD1. The V gene end was trimmed by 4 bases and the J gene end by 1 base; junction bases not matched to a gene: 4. Germline values: CDR1 SGHTA, CDR2 FQGNSA. The CDR3 runs 15 residues. The CDR3 reads CASSSGQLSNQPQHF. In DNA, the CDR3 is TGTGCCAGCAGCTCGGGACAGCTGAGCAATCAGCCCCAGCATTTT.

Regarding this clone: The sample holds other DNA sequences that translate to the same CDR3. The V gene is TRBV5-1, the J gene TRBJ2-3, with D possibly matching TRBD1 (6 bases). CDR1 and CDR2 (germline): SGHRS, YFSETQ. This CDR3 is built from 14 residues. Trimming stripped 0 bases from V and 3 bases from J, with 8 bases between. The CDR3 is CASSLGGGTDTQYF. Written as DNA, the CDR3 is TGCGCCAGCAGCTTGGGAGGGGGAACAGATACGCAGTATTTT.

The chain is built from TRBV19 and TRBJ2-2; D is possibly TRBD2 (6 bases). The V end was cut by 7 bases, the J end by 4 bases, with 10 bases between. The CDR3 has 13 amino acids. Germline V gene data show CDR1 as LNHDA and CDR2 as SQIVND (reference sequence). CDR3 region: CASTAGITGELFF. CDR3 bases: TGTGCCAGTACGGCGGGGATCACCGGGGAGCTGTTTTTT.

The J gene is TRBJ1-1, the V gene TRBV19; 12 bases are a match to TRBD1. The J segment lost 4 bases and the V segment lost 9 bases, leaving 6 bases of the junction unmatched. This CDR3 is 14 amino acids long. CDR1 and CDR2 from the germline V gene are LNHDA and SQIVND (reference sequence). The CDR3 region is CASRDRGLRTEAFF. The CDR3 nucleotides read TGTGCCAGCCGGGACAGGGGGCTTCGCACTGAAGCTTTCTTT.

The chain carries TRBV6-5 and TRBJ2-1; D remains ambiguous. Germline-derived CDR1 and CDR2 are MNHEY and SVGAGI. This CDR3 has 13 amino acids. V was pared by 8 bases and J by 6 bases, with 14 bases between. The CDR3 region has the DNA TGTGCCAGCCGCCCCCCCCTAGGCAATGAGCAGTTCTTC. Its protein product is CASRPPLGNEQFF.

The chain employs TRBV12-5 and TRBJ2-3, with 7 positions matching TRBD2. CDR1 is LGHNT and CDR2 is FRNRAP in the germline V gene. The junction had 9 bases not matched to a gene; V was cut back by 5 bases and J by 1 base. CDR3 length: 16 amino acids. The CDR3 DNA reads TGTGCTAGTGGTCAGGTGGGAGGGCCCGGCACAGATACGCAGTATTTT. It encodes CASGQVGGPGTDTQYF.

V is TRBV18 and J is TRBJ1-1; possibly TRBD1 for D (5 bases). Trimming cost V 0 bases and J 4 bases, with 15 bases left between them. The CDR3 consists of 16 residues. Germline V gives CDR1 KGHSH, CDR2 LQKENI. The CDR3 protein is CASSPPTGAGTTEAFF. In DNA, the CDR3 is TGTGCCAGCTCACCACCTACAGGCGCAGGAACCACTGAAGCTTTCTTT.

The chain joins TRBV2 to TRBJ2-3; D unresolved. The V end lost 3 bases, the J end lost 0 bases, and 10 bases lay between the germline ends. Per germline, CDR1 SNHLY and CDR2 FYNNEI. CDR3 length: 15 residues. CDR3 in amino acids: CASSDLGSSTDTQYF. The CDR3 DNA is TGTGCCAGCAGTGACCTTGGGTCTAGCACAGATACGCAGTATTTT.

The chain combines TRBV5-1 with TRBJ1-4; TRBD1 matches at 8 bases. The CDR3 is 14 residues long. V lost 3 bases and J lost 8; bases outside the gene matches: 6. From germline, CDR1 is SGHRS and CDR2 YFSETQ. The CDR3: CASSWTGNQEKLFF. CDR3 DNA: TGCGCCAGCAGCTGGACAGGGAACCAGGAAAAACTGTTTTTT.

V usage is TRBV2 and J usage is TRBJ1-5; D might be TRBD1 (6 bases). The CDR3 has 13 amino acids. V lost 3 bases and J lost 5, with 8 bases in between. Germline V gives CDR1 SNHLY, CDR2 FYNNEI. The CDR3 reads CASSDRGYQPQHF. CDR3 nucleotides: TGTGCCAGCAGTGACAGGGGATATCAGCCCCAGCATTTT.

The gene calls are TRBV7-8 and TRBJ1-5, with 10 bases fitting TRBD1. There are 16 residues in the CDR3. V trimming: 5 bases; J trimming: 6 bases; junction bases outside the gene matches: 10. CDR1 and CDR2 from the germline V gene are SGHVS and FQNEAQ. CDR3 in amino acids: CASSPGQGRRGQPQHF. CDR3 bases: TGTGCCAGCAGCCCGGGACAGGGGCGTAGAGGTCAGCCCCAGCATTTT. Variable domain in full (rest from reference TRBV7-8 and TRBJ1-5): GAGVSQSPRYKVAKRGQDVALRCDPISGHVSLFWYQQALGQGPEFLTYFQNEAQLDKSGLPSDRFFAERPEGSVSTLKIQRTQQEDSAVYLCASSPGQGRRGQPQHFGDGTRLSIL.

This chain joins TRBV6-1 and TRBJ1-2; D not certain. Looked up from germline, CDR1 is MNHNS and CDR2 is SASEGT. The ends were cut back, 4 bases at V and 2 bases at J, with 14 bases in the middle. The CDR3 sequence is 15 residues long. CDR3 in amino acids: CASSVSLGGNYGYTF. Here the CDR3 DNA reads TGTGCCAGCAGTGTGAGCCTCGGTGGAAACTATGGCTACACCTTC.

The chain couples TRBV11-1 to TRBJ1-2; a possible D gene is TRBD1 (5 bases). The CDR3 has 15 residues. CDR1 is SGHAT, CDR2 FQDESV, per germline (reference sequence). V was trimmed by 5 bases and J by 6 bases, leaving 19 bases between them. This chain's CDR3 is CASSLLSARDDGYTF. The CDR3 nucleotides read TGTGCCAGCAGCCTCCTTAGTGCCAGGGACGATGGCTACACCTTC.